These T cell receptor beta chains were read from a single sample in a study of CD8 T cells in Susac syndrome. A single record per CDR3 protein comes from TCRdb applying MiXCR to the immunoSEQ multiplex PCR reads. The table shows about 300,000 distinct CDR3 sequences, with around 91% occurring only once. The sequenced sample consisted of CD8+ T cells from PBMCs. The source is a human donor with multiple sclerosis. The CDR3 runs from the conserved cysteine through the conserved F or W. Each record gives: D gene, V gene, J gene, clone size, CDR3 protein. A D gene is named only where the DNA matches it firmly. The size of a clone is reported for some rows only, either as once, few or many, or as a class for expanded clones.

.	TRBV6-1	TRBJ2-1	.	CASLPGAGLYNEQFF
.	TRBV13	TRBJ1-2	.	CASSSRDSLYMSGYTF
.	TRBV10-3	TRBJ2-7	.	CAISEGVGLSYEQYF
.	TRBV5-1	TRBJ1-1	.	CASARGGTEAFF
TRBD1	TRBV11-1	TRBJ2-1	once	CASSPGQLLYNEQFF
.	TRBV20-1	TRBJ2-1	.	CSARDKEGWWNEQFF
.	TRBV9	TRBJ2-7	.	CASSVTGDAGHEQYF
TRBD2	TRBV7-8	TRBJ2-1	.	CASSLARLADNEQFF
TRBD2	TRBV19	TRBJ2-1	.	CASTTGTSGVGSYNEQFF
TRBD2	TRBV27	TRBJ2-3	.	CASSSSGPSSSTDTQYF
.	TRBV9	TRBJ2-1	.	CASSVAAASYNEQFF
.	TRBV25-1	TRBJ2-5	.	CASSGGGQLQETQYF
.	TRBV11-2	TRBJ2-1	.	CASSLGASPTYNEQFF
.	TRBV20-1	TRBJ2-6	.	CSAQDDSGANALTF
.	TRBV7-8	TRBJ2-7	.	CASTLDVGEQYF
TRBD2	TRBV10-3	TRBJ2-7	once	CAIGGGLAGVDEQYF
.	TRBV7-9	TRBJ1-1	.	CASSETTNTEAFF
.	TRBV5-7	TRBJ2-2	.	CASSLPTGKRKRYTGELFF
.	TRBV12-3/TRBV12-4	TRBJ2-7	.	CASSEGQTYEQYF
TRBD2	TRBV7-2	TRBJ2-7	.	CASSPGGDSYEQYF
TRBD2	TRBV7-2	TRBJ2-5	.	CASSLAGLAEGETQYF
.	TRBV20-1	TRBJ2-3	.	CSARMGGEGTDTQYF
.	TRBV20-1	TRBJ2-7	.	CSVSQGTYEQYF
.	TRBV18	TRBJ2-1	.	CASSPFIREGTDEQFF
.	TRBV6-2/TRBV6-3	TRBJ2-7	few	CASSFKSVDPYEQYF
.	TRBV20-1	TRBJ1-5	.	CSARDRGSNQPQHF
.	TRBV10-3	TRBJ1-2	.	CAIMPSPGYGYTF
TRBD1	TRBV7-2	TRBJ1-2	.	CASTVSDREFHSSYGYTF
.	TRBV11-2	TRBJ2-2	once	CATRFVAGGPGELFF
TRBD1	TRBV28	TRBJ2-2	few	CASSLGQGRTGELFF
TRBD1	TRBV24-1	TRBJ2-1	.	CATSDGTGDVSYNEQFF
TRBD1	TRBV11-3	TRBJ2-7	.	CASSFRTGAVQYF
.	TRBV12-3/TRBV12-4	TRBJ2-3	.	CASSSPMLDTQYF
TRBD1	TRBV19	TRBJ2-7	.	CASSIIYGTATYEQYF
.	TRBV14	TRBJ2-7	.	CASSQYGVEPEQYF
.	TRBV6-2/TRBV6-3	TRBJ2-7	once	CASSPPGDIEQYF
.	TRBV28	TRBJ2-4	.	CASSQFKDKNIQYF
TRBD2	TRBV27	TRBJ2-3	.	CASSPTIAAGRLGTQYF
TRBD1	TRBV20-1	TRBJ2-1	.	CSAGTGQVSYNEQFF
.	TRBV27	TRBJ1-5	.	CASSPAGISQPQHF
TRBD2	TRBV28	TRBJ2-7	.	CASSFSGIHAYEQYF
.	TRBV6-1	TRBJ2-5	.	CAGGGPEAPGTQYF
TRBD1	TRBV11-2	TRBJ2-1	.	CASSPQPRTGVDEQFF
TRBD2	TRBV6-1	TRBJ2-3	.	CASSEDGLADTDTQYF
.	TRBV13	TRBJ2-3	.	CASSVQGLGDTQYF
TRBD2	TRBV19	TRBJ2-1	.	CASSPLAGDLNEQFF
.	TRBV20-1	TRBJ2-3	.	CSARAATSGKTDTQYF
TRBD2	TRBV20-1	TRBJ2-5	.	CSATKTGTSGYQETQYF
.	TRBV27	TRBJ1-5	.	CASSLSGAGSQPQHF
.	TRBV19	TRBJ2-1	.	CASSIDHPGTVYNEQFF
.	TRBV29-1	TRBJ2-1	.	CSAPGVGGEAANNEQFF
.	TRBV30	TRBJ2-7	.	CAWTGGGSYEQYF
.	TRBV27	TRBJ1-3	.	CASSSGPSGNTIYF
TRBD2	TRBV7-8	TRBJ2-7	.	CASRPGGSYEQYF